This T cell receptor beta chain was recorded in a study of Graves' ophthalmopathy and Graves' hyperthyroidism. The V end was cut by 6 bases, the J end by 0 bases, with 9 bases between. Germline loops: CDR1 MDHEN, CDR2 SYDVKM. The CDR3 contains 15 residues. This clonotype was observed many times. What it binds is not known. Findings of the study overall: Prediction of ophthalmopathy progression reached less than 71% sensitivity and 72.22% specificity.

Additional autoimmune diseases, uncontrolled infections, pregnancy or lactation disqualified patients. TCR beta CDR3 regions were amplified from RNA transcripts. Second-round multiplex PCR followed a first-round RT-PCR using HTBI primers. TCRdb re-derived calls from the multiplex PCR reads in MiXCR, one entry per CDR3 protein. Of some 370,000 distinct CDR3 sequences listed, about 18% are singletons. V gene TRBV28 combines with J gene TRBJ1-6; D unclear. The clonotype comes from an adult woman with stable Graves' hyperthyroidism. Specimen: peripheral blood. The CDR3 DNA reads TGTGCCAGCAGATCAGTAAGCTCCTATAATTCACCCCTCCACTTT. Its translation: CASRSVSSYNSPLHF.